Listed below are T cell receptor beta chains from one sample, sequenced in a study of identical twins. TCRdb ran MiXCR on the 5' RACE reads and lists one entry per CDR3 protein. Of under 300,000 distinct CDR3 sequences listed, over 12% were seen once; the top ten hold 8.5% to 10%. The sequenced sample was memory (CD45RO+) T cells sorted from blood. The receptors stem from a woman younger than 30 in good health. CDR3s include the opening cysteine and the closing phenylalanine or tryptophan. D genes are given only for firm matches. Clone size is given for some rows only: seen once, a few or many times, or a class if the clone is expanded.

TRBJ2-3	TRBV11-3	few	14	-	CASSFQSTTDTQYF	TGTGCCAGCAGCTTCCAGAGTACCACAGATACGCAGTATTTT
TRBJ2-2	TRBV7-2	-	14	-	CASSRGSNTGELFF	TGTGCCAGCAGCCGGGGCTCGAACACCGGGGAGCTGTTTTTT
TRBJ2-7	TRBV13	-	16	-	CASSARELESPYEQYF	TGTGCCAGCAGCGCCCGGGAACTAGAATCCCCCTACGAGCAGTACTTC
TRBJ2-1	TRBV20-1	many	14	-	CSARLLAPGNEQFF	TGCAGTGCTAGACTTCTAGCCCCAGGGAATGAGCAGTTCTTC
TRBJ2-3	TRBV11-2	few	17	-	CASSPFRNSRVTDTQYF	TGTGCCAGCAGCCCCTTCCGGAACTCCCGTGTCACAGATACGCAGTATTTT
TRBJ1-1	TRBV11-2	-	14	TRBD1	CASRGTGVNTEAFF	TGTGCCAGCAGGGGGACAGGGGTGAACACTGAAGCTTTCTTT
TRBJ2-2	TRBV3-1	-	11	-	CASSPAGELFF	TGTGCCAGCAGCCCCGCCGGGGAGCTGTTTTTT
TRBJ2-1	TRBV14	many	12	-	CASSQTGLEQFF	TGTGCCAGCAGCCAAACAGGGCTTGAGCAGTTCTTC
TRBJ1-2	TRBV2	-	12	-	CASRVTDYGYTF	TGTGCCAGCAGAGTGACGGACTATGGCTACACCTTC
TRBJ2-1	TRBV20-1	-	13	TRBD2	CSAKNPGGSEQFF	TGCAGTGCTAAGAATCCGGGGGGTAGTGAGCAGTTCTTC
TRBJ1-1	TRBV7-3	few	21	TRBD1	CASSLTPGTGRYRVVNTEAFF	TGTGCCAGCAGCTTAACTCCCGGGACAGGGAGATATCGGGTGGTGAACACTGAAGCTTTCTTT
TRBJ2-1	TRBV20-1	-	15	TRBD2	CSARKLAGGYNEQFF	TGCAGTGCTAGGAAGCTAGCGGGAGGGTACAATGAGCAGTTCTTC
TRBJ2-1	TRBV6-1	few	14	-	CASSRPYMVNEQFF	TGTGCCAGCAGCCGCCCCTATATGGTTAATGAGCAGTTCTTC
TRBJ1-6	TRBV10-3	few	14	-	CAISPGPRDSPLHF	TGTGCCATCAGTCCAGGGCCACGGGATTCACCCCTCCACTTT
TRBJ2-3	TRBV30	-	12	-	CAWSQGTDTQYF	TGTGCCTGGAGCCAGGGAACAGATACGCAGTATTTT
TRBJ2-7	TRBV5-1	-	16	TRBD1	CASSPWGQGMTYEQYF	TGCGCCAGCAGCCCGTGGGGACAGGGAATGACCTACGAGCAGTACTTC
TRBJ1-1	TRBV27	-	12	TRBD1	CASSSTGGAAFF	TGTGCCAGCAGTAGTACAGGGGGCGCGGCTTTCTTT
TRBJ2-7	TRBV20-1	-	13	TRBD1	CSAEGQEVYEQYF	TGCAGTGCTGAGGGACAGGAGGTCTACGAGCAGTACTTC
TRBJ1-1	TRBV29-1	few	14	-	CSVEDKRRSTEAFF	TGCAGCGTTGAAGATAAACGGAGGAGCACTGAAGCTTTCTTT
TRBJ2-5	TRBV14	many	14	TRBD1	CASSQYDREETQYF	TGTGCCAGCAGCCAATACGACAGGGAGGAGACCCAGTACTTC
TRBJ1-1	TRBV6-5	-	11	-	CASSPGWQAFF	TGTGCCAGCAGTCCGGGGTGGCAAGCTTTCTTT
TRBJ2-5	TRBV20-1	few	14	-	CSASMGDPQETQYF	TGCAGTGCTAGTATGGGGGATCCGCAAGAGACCCAGTACTTC